This T cell receptor beta chain was captured by sequencing in a study of cytomegalovirus exposure and HLA in healthy donors. Looking at the study overall: An early data release held 70 million to 90 million unique TCRs from HLA-typed donors.

The germline V and J ends were trimmed by 4 bases and 0 bases, with 15 bases remaining between them. CDR3 length equals 15 residues. CDR1 is SQVTM, CDR2 ANQGSEA, per germline. Researchers ran the PCR with 60 Vbeta and 13 Jbeta primers. Data came from immunoSEQ multiplex PCR; TCRdb stores just in-frame clones and leaves some out. This table holds 210,000 or so clones, about 88% found once. Study-level findings and limits: Highly shared sequence variants in one cluster were likely a sequencing artifact.

Unrecorded immune exposure was likely among donors, who were nominally healthy when sampled. About this clone itself: The antigen is not known.

The rearrangement uses TRBV29-1 and TRBJ1-1; D unclear. The TCR originated in a girl aged 2-15 years in good health and CMV-seronegative. The material sequenced was PBMCs. The CDR3 nucleotides read TGCAGCGTTGTAGTAGGAGGGCCTATGAACACTGAAGCTTTCTTT. Protein: CSVVVGGPMNTEAFF.